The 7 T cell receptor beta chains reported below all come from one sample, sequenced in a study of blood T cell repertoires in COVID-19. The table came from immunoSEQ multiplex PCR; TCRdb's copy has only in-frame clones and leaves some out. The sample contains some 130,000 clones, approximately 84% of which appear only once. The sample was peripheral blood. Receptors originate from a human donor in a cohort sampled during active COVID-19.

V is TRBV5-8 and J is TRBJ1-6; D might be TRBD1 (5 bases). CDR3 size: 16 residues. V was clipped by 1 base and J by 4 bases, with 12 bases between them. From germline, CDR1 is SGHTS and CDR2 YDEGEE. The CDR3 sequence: CASSLFRAEYNSPLHF. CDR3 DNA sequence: TGTGCCAGCAGCTTGTTCAGGGCAGAATATAATTCACCCCTCCACTTT. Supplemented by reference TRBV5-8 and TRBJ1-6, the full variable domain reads EAGVTQSPTHLIKTRGQQATLRCSPISGHTSVYWYQQALGLGLQFLLWYDEGEERNRGNFPPRFSGRQFPNYSSELNVNALELEDSALYLCASSLFRAEYNSPLHFGNGTRLTVT.

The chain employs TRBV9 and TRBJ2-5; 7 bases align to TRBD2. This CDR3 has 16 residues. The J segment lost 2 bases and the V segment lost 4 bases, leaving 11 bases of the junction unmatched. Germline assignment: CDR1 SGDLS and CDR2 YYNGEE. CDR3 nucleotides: TGTGCCAGCAGCCCCCGCCGCATGGGGGGGCAAGAGACCCAGTACTTC. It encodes CASSPRRMGGQETQYF.

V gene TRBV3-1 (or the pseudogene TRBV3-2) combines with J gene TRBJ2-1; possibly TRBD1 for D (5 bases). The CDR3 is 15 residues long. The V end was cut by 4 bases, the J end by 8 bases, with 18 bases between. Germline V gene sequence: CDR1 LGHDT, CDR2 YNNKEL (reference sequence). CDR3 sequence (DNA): TGTGCCAGCAGCCCGGGCGAAGGGGAACGTCATGAGCAGTTCTTC. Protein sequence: CASSPGEGERHEQFF.

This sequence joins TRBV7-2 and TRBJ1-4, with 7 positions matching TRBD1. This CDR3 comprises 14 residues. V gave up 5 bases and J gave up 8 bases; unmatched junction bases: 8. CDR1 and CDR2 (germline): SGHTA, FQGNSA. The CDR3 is CASSLYRGDEKLFF. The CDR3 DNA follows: TGTGCCAGCAGCCTATACAGGGGAGACGAAAAACTGTTTTTT.

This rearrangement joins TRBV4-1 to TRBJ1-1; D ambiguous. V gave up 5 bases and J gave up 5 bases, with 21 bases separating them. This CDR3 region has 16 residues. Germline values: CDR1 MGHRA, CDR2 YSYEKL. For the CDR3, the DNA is TGCGCCAGCAGCTATAGATTTCAGGTTTTGGTAACTGAAGCTTTCTTT. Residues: CASSYRFQVLVTEAFF.

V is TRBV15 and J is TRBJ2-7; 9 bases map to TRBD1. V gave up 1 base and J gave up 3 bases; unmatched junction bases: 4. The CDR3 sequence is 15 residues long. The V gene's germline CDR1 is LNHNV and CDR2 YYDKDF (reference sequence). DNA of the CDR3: TGTGCCACCAGCAGAGGGACAGGGGCAGTCTACGAGCAGTACTTC. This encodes CATSRGTGAVYEQYF. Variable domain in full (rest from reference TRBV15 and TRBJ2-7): DAMVIQNPRYQVTQFGKPVTLSCSQTLNHNVMYWYQQKSSQAPKLLFHYYDKDFNNEADTPDNFQSRRPNTSFCFLDIRSPGLGDTAMYLCATSRGTGAVYEQYFGPGTRLTVT.

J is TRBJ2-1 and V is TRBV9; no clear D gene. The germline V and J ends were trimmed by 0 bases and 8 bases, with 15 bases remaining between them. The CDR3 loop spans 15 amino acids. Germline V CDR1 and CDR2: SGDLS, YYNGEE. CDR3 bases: TGTGCCAGCAGCGTAGGAGGCGCGCTGAGATATGAGCAGTTCTTC. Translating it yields CASSVGGALRYEQFF.